The TCR beta chain described here comes from a study of identifying expanded T cells in peripheral blood. Findings and caveats of the study: Over about two and four weeks, about 15 and 19 clones changed, versus approximately 1.2 between replicates. Clone count variance between approximately two-week samples rose with total template count.

Healthy donors had no documented immune events, such as infections, while sampled. Comments on this clone: The antigen is undetermined.

V shed 4 bases and J shed 2 bases, with 8 bases lying between them. This CDR3 is built from 13 residues. Per the germline V gene, CDR1 is MNHNY and CDR2 is SVGAGI (reference sequence). Assay: immunoSEQ multiplex PCR; the TCRdb copy retains only in-frame clones and omits some. The sample yields around 84,000 clones, roughly 89% seen once. Sequenced input: blood. The receptor's source is a person between 18 and 75 years old in good health. This chain joins TRBV6-6 and TRBJ1-2, with D uncertain. The CDR3 reads CASSFGRNYGYTF. The CDR3 DNA follows: TGTGCCAGCAGTTTTGGACGGAACTATGGCTACACCTTC.